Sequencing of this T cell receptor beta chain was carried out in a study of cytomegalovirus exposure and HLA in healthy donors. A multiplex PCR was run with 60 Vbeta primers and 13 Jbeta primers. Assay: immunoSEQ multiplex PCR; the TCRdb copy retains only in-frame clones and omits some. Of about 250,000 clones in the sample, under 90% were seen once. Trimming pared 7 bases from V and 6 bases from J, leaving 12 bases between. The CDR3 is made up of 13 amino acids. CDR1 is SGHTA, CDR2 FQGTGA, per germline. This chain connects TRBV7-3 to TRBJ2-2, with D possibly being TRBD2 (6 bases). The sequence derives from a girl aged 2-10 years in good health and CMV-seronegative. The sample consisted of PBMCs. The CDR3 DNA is TGTGCCAGCAAGGCCGGGGGTGCCGGGGAGCTGTTTTTT. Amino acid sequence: CASKAGGAGELFF.